A selection of T cell receptor beta chains follows, all from one sample in a study of blood T cell repertoires in COVID-19. Data came from immunoSEQ multiplex PCR; TCRdb stores just in-frame clones and leaves some out. The sample has approximately 260,000 clones, approximately 92% seen once. What was sequenced was peripheral blood. Receptors originate from a woman in her forties who had recovered from COVID-19. Each CDR3 is given with its conserved first and last residue. D genes are given only for firm matches. Expanded clones get a size class; other rows say once, few or many, or leave the size out.

CDR3: CASSSKLDTADIQYF
DNA: TGTGCCAGCAGCTCTAAACTGGACACCGCGGACATTCAGTACTTC
V: TRBV13
J: TRBJ2-4
size: NA
D: NA

CDR3: CASSFGGNGYTF
DNA: TGTGCCAGCAGTTTTGGGGGGAATGGCTACACCTTC
V: TRBV28
J: TRBJ1-2
size: NA
D: NA

CDR3: CASSYSGQPQHF
DNA: TGTGCCAGCAGTTACTCCGGTCAGCCCCAGCATTTT
V: TRBV6-5
J: TRBJ1-5
size: NA
D: NA

CDR3: CASSVLAGQGVEQFF
DNA: TGTGCCAGCAGCGTACTGGCGGGACAGGGAGTTGAGCAGTTCTTC
V: TRBV14
J: TRBJ2-1
size: NA
D: TRBD1

CDR3: CASSQGQNRGYTF
DNA: TGTGCCAGCAGCCAGGGACAGAATCGTGGCTACACCTTC
V: TRBV6-2/TRBV6-3
J: TRBJ1-2
size: NA
D: TRBD1

CDR3: CASSPTTSGGADNEQFF
DNA: TGTGCCAGCTCACCGACGACTAGCGGGGGGGCTGACAATGAGCAGTTCTTC
V: TRBV18
J: TRBJ2-1
size: NA
D: TRBD2

CDR3: CASSLGAEQYF
DNA: TGCGCCAGCAGCCTGGGAGCGGAGCAGTACTTC
V: TRBV4-1
J: TRBJ2-7
size: NA
D: NA

CDR3: CASSLAGEGLETQYF
DNA: TGTGCCAGCAGCTTAGCGGGAGAGGGGCTGGAGACCCAGTACTTC
V: TRBV11-3
J: TRBJ2-5
size: NA
D: NA

CDR3: CASSVGGWEGTIYF
DNA: TGTGCCAGCAGCGTTGGGGGGTGGGAGGGCACCATATATTTT
V: TRBV9
J: TRBJ1-3
size: NA
D: NA

CDR3: CASSEWDSRQETQYF
DNA: TGTGCCAGCAGCGAGTGGGACAGCCGACAGGAGACCCAGTACTTC
V: TRBV7-9
J: TRBJ2-5
size: NA
D: TRBD1

CDR3: CASSVGTSGGSQFF
DNA: TGTGCCAGCAGCGTAGGGACTAGCGGGGGGTCTCAGTTCTTC
V: TRBV7-3
J: TRBJ2-1
size: NA
D: TRBD2

CDR3: CASSPGVNQPQHF
DNA: TGTGCCAGCAGCCCAGGGGTCAATCAGCCCCAGCATTTT
V: TRBV6-2/TRBV6-3
J: TRBJ1-5
size: NA
D: NA

CDR3: CASSRDRGSGNTIYF
DNA: TGTGCCAGTAGCAGGGACAGGGGCTCTGGAAACACCATATATTTT
V: TRBV19
J: TRBJ1-3
size: NA
D: TRBD1

CDR3: CASSTGRAGETQYF
DNA: TGCGCCAGCAGCACAGGGAGGGCGGGAGAGACCCAGTACTTC
V: TRBV5-1
J: TRBJ2-5
size: NA
D: NA

CDR3: CASSYSSGGAHETQYF
DNA: TGTGCCAGCAGTTACTCTAGTGGGGGGGCCCATGAGACCCAGTACTTC
V: TRBV6-5
J: TRBJ2-5
size: NA
D: NA

CDR3: CASSEVGSGNEQFF
DNA: TGTGCCAGCAGTGAAGTCGGCAGCGGCAATGAGCAGTTCTTC
V: TRBV2
J: TRBJ2-1
size: NA
D: NA

CDR3: CASSQGGPWNTGELFF
DNA: TGTGCCAGCAGCCAGGGGGGTCCCTGGAACACCGGGGAGCTGTTTTTT
V: TRBV7-2
J: TRBJ2-2
size: NA
D: NA

CDR3: CAWSRGMWEQYF
DNA: TGTGCCTGGAGTAGGGGGATGTGGGAGCAGTACTTC
V: TRBV30
J: TRBJ2-7
size: NA
D: NA

CDR3: CAWADRGRQPQHF
DNA: TGTGCCTGGGCTGACAGGGGAAGACAGCCCCAGCATTTT
V: TRBV30
J: TRBJ1-5
size: NA
D: TRBD1

CDR3: CASSDDRAPWPQHF
DNA: TGTGCCAGCAGCGACGACAGGGCCCCGTGGCCCCAGCATTTT
V: TRBV7-9
J: TRBJ1-5
size: few
D: TRBD1

CDR3: CASQSGSGTDTQYF
DNA: TGTGCCAGCCAGTCGGGGTCGGGCACAGATACGCAGTATTTT
V: TRBV11-3
J: TRBJ2-3
size: NA
D: NA

CDR3: CASSFGLAGGNEQFF
DNA: TGCGCCAGCAGCTTCGGTCTAGCGGGAGGGAATGAGCAGTTCTTC
V: TRBV5-1
J: TRBJ2-1
size: NA
D: TRBD2

CDR3: CATTFGGREAFF
DNA: TGTGCCACAACATTTGGGGGCAGGGAAGCTTTCTTT
V: TRBV12-3/TRBV12-4
J: TRBJ1-1
size: NA
D: NA

CDR3: CASSLGGLAFETQYF
DNA: TGTGCCAGCAGCTTGGGGGGACTAGCTTTTGAGACCCAGTACTTC
V: TRBV5-4
J: TRBJ2-5
size: NA
D: TRBD2

CDR3: CASSLGLAYEQFF
DNA: TGTGCCAGCAGTTTAGGACTAGCCTATGAGCAGTTCTTC
V: TRBV12-3/TRBV12-4
J: TRBJ2-1
size: NA
D: TRBD2

CDR3: CASSASPGGTEAFF
DNA: TGTGCCAGTAGCGCCAGTCCGGGTGGAACTGAAGCTTTCTTT
V: TRBV19
J: TRBJ1-1
size: NA
D: NA

CDR3: CASRPGWASGGADTQYF
DNA: TGTGCCAGTAGACCTGGGTGGGCTAGCGGAGGGGCAGATACGCAGTATTTT
V: TRBV19
J: TRBJ2-3
size: NA
D: TRBD2

CDR3: CASSSWTGGETQYF
DNA: TGTGCCAGCAGCTCTTGGACGGGGGGAGAGACCCAGTACTTC
V: TRBV7-2
J: TRBJ2-5
size: NA
D: TRBD2

CDR3: CSATSGSGNEQFF
DNA: TGCAGCGCGACTAGCGGGAGTGGAAATGAGCAGTTCTTC
V: TRBV29-1
J: TRBJ2-1
size: NA
D: TRBD2

CDR3: CASCTLGQVGEEQFF
DNA: TGTGCCAGCTGTACCTTGGGACAGGTGGGCGAGGAGCAGTTCTTC
V: TRBV18
J: TRBJ2-1
size: NA
D: TRBD1

CDR3: CASSLAGGVYEQYF
DNA: TGCGCCAGCAGCCTCGCGGGCGGGGTCTACGAGCAGTACTTC
V: TRBV4-1
J: TRBJ2-7
size: NA
D: NA

CDR3: CASSDSAVGGYTF
DNA: TGCGCCAGCAGTGATAGTGCGGTCGGGGGCTACACCTTC
V: TRBV10-2
J: TRBJ1-2
size: NA
D: NA

CDR3: CASRSATNEKLFF
DNA: TGTGCCAGCAGGAGTGCAACTAATGAAAAACTGTTTTTT
V: TRBV6-5
J: TRBJ1-4
size: NA
D: NA

CDR3: CASSRGLAEQETQYF
DNA: TGTGCCAGCAGCAGGGGACTAGCGGAACAAGAGACCCAGTACTTC
V: TRBV7-7
J: TRBJ2-5
size: NA
D: TRBD2

CDR3: CASGNRAATDTQYF
DNA: TGTGCTAGTGGCAACAGAGCTGCCACAGATACGCAGTATTTT
V: TRBV12-5
J: TRBJ2-3
size: NA
D: NA

CDR3: CASLRGEGAEQYF
DNA: TGTGCCAGCCTTCGGGGGGAAGGGGCCGAGCAGTACTTC
V: TRBV2
J: TRBJ2-7
size: NA
D: TRBD2

CDR3: CASGKPGQGPYEQYF
DNA: TGCGCCAGCGGAAAACCGGGACAGGGGCCCTACGAGCAGTACTTC
V: TRBV5-1
J: TRBJ2-7
size: NA
D: TRBD1

CDR3: CASSLNGYSAGELFF
DNA: TGTGCCAGCAGTTTGAACGGGTACTCTGCCGGGGAGCTGTTTTTT
V: TRBV27
J: TRBJ2-2
size: once
D: NA

CDR3: CASSGAPREKLFF
DNA: TGTGCCAGCAGTGGGGCCCCTCGGGAAAAACTGTTTTTT
V: TRBV2
J: TRBJ1-4
size: once
D: NA

CDR3: CASSLTGQRDDGYTF
DNA: TGTGCCAGCTCACTGACGGGACAGAGGGACGATGGCTACACCTTC
V: TRBV18
J: TRBJ1-2
size: NA
D: TRBD1

CDR3: CASSPGWGSEDEQYF
DNA: TGCGCCAGCAGCCCGGGATGGGGTAGCGAAGACGAGCAGTACTTC
V: TRBV5-1
J: TRBJ2-7
size: few
D: NA

CDR3: CASSGQGNEKLFF
DNA: TGTGCCAGCAGTGGACAGGGAAATGAAAAACTGTTTTTT
V: TRBV25-1
J: TRBJ1-4
size: NA
D: TRBD1

CDR3: CASSPGTNYGYTF
DNA: TGTGCCAGCAGCCCAGGGACTAACTATGGCTACACCTTC
V: TRBV9
J: TRBJ1-2
size: NA
D: NA

CDR3: CASSRQGLSNQPQHF
DNA: TGTGCCAGCAGCCGACAGGGTTTAAGCAATCAGCCCCAGCATTTT
V: TRBV5-5
J: TRBJ1-5
size: NA
D: TRBD1

CDR3: CASSITGGLAADTQYF
DNA: TGTGCCAGCAGCATAACGGGGGGCCTTGCGGCAGATACGCAGTATTTT
V: TRBV7-9
J: TRBJ2-3
size: NA
D: NA

CDR3: CASSEYGPGDNEQFF
DNA: TGCGCCAGCAGTGAGTATGGCCCGGGAGACAATGAGCAGTTCTTC
V: TRBV10-2
J: TRBJ2-1
size: NA
D: NA

CDR3: CASSLRTGSEKLFF
DNA: TGTGCCAGCAGCCTCAGGACAGGGAGTGAAAAACTGTTTTTT
V: TRBV14
J: TRBJ1-4
size: NA
D: TRBD1

CDR3: CARSPWGQSNQPQHF
DNA: TGTGCCAGAAGCCCGTGGGGACAGAGCAATCAGCCCCAGCATTTT
V: TRBV7-5
J: TRBJ1-5
size: NA
D: NA

CDR3: CASSTREVGPLHF
DNA: TGTGCCAGCTCAACCAGGGAAGTCGGACCCCTCCACTTT
V: TRBV18
J: TRBJ1-6
size: NA
D: NA